Below, 8 T cell receptor beta chains from the same sample are listed, as sequenced in a study of early T cells in non-severe SARS-CoV-2 infection. TCRdb redid the calling of the 5' RACE reads with MiXCR, one entry per CDR3 protein. This table has about 66,000 distinct CDR3 sequences, approximately 13% appearing once. The sample consisted of whole blood. These receptor sequences come from an adult who was a healthcare worker with PCR-confirmed SARS-CoV-2 infection or an uninfected control (not recorded which).

This clonotype was picked up many times. This chain links TRBV6-1 with TRBJ1-1; D remains unclear. Trimming shortened V by 6 bases and J by 10 bases, and 24 bases separated the two germline ends. The CDR3 is 15 amino acids. The germline V gene encodes CDR1 MNHNS and CDR2 SASEGT. CDR3 protein: CASRNQNRAPPGAFF. CDR3 in DNA: TGTGCCAGCAGAAATCAAAACCGGGCCCCCCCAGGAGCTTTCTTT.

The rearrangement links TRBV29-1 to TRBJ2-2; D might be TRBD1 (5 bases). Germline CDR1 and CDR2: SQVTM and ANQGSEA. Trimming pared 4 bases from V and 6 bases from J, leaving 9 bases between. This CDR3 is 12 amino acids long. In nucleotides, the CDR3 is TGCAGCGTTGCCAGGGCCCCCGGGGAGCTGTTTTTT. This gives the protein CSVARAPGELFF.

A few counts support this clonotype. This CDR3 is CASSSSGRPYEQYF. The CDR3 nucleotides read TGTGCCAGCAGCTCTAGCGGGAGGCCCTACGAGCAGTACTTC. This chain links TRBV7-2 with TRBJ2-7; 11 bases align to TRBD2. J gave up 2 bases and V 4 bases, and 1 base lay outside the gene matches. CDR1 and CDR2 from the germline V gene are SGHTA and FQGNSA. The CDR3 loop spans 14 amino acids. The full variable domain, with the rest looked up from reference TRBV7-2 and TRBJ2-7, is GAGVSQSPSNKVTEKGKDVELRCDPISGHTALYWYRQSLGQGLEFLIYFQGNSAPDKSGLPSDRFSAERTGGSVSTLTIQRTQQEDSAVYLCASSSSGRPYEQYFGPGTRLTVT.

The chain links TRBV29-1 to TRBJ2-4, with D perhaps given as TRBD1 or TRBD2 (5 bases each). The germline V and J ends were trimmed by 3 bases and 7 bases, with 10 bases remaining between them. The CDR3 is 12 residues long. CDR1 and CDR2 (germline): SQVTM, ANQGSEA. Here the CDR3 reads CSVDGDGNIQYF. CDR3 nucleotides: TGCAGCGTTGACGGGGACGGTAACATTCAGTACTTC.

The chain links TRBV12-3 or TRBV12-4 to TRBJ2-2; possible D gene TRBD1, 6 bases. The CDR3 is 14 amino acids. V was pared by 5 bases and J by 1 base, with 8 bases between. The CDR3 DNA sequence: TGTGCCAGCAGTCTGACAGGGAACACCGGGGAGCTGTTTTTT. Protein product: CASSLTGNTGELFF.

In nucleotides, the CDR3 is TGTGCCAGCACCAAGCTGAAGAGGCTGAATTCACCCCTCCACTTT. Translating gives CASTKLKRLNSPLHF. The chain joins TRBV21-1 to TRBJ1-6. TRBV21-1 is noted as a pseudogene. CDR3 length equals 15 residues.

This clonotype has at least ten counts. The chain recombines TRBV10-3 with TRBJ2-1, with 9 bases that match TRBD2. The CDR3 covers 18 residues. CDR1 and CDR2 (germline): ENHRY, SYGVKD. J was trimmed by 0 bases and V by 0 bases; bases with no gene match: 6. The CDR3 spells CAISESMGSGSSYNEQFF. The CDR3 DNA is TGTGCCATCAGTGAGTCGATGGGTAGCGGGAGCTCCTACAATGAGCAGTTCTTC.

This clonotype came up many times. The chain has TRBV7-3 and TRBJ2-7; TRBD2 matches 8 bases. CDR3 length: 17 residues. Germline V gene data show CDR1 as SGHTA and CDR2 as FQGTGA. The V and J ends lost 5 bases and 5 bases, in that order; junction bases with no gene match: 17. This CDR3 is CASSQTPRAGGPHEQYF. CDR3 sequence (DNA): TGTGCCAGCAGCCAGACCCCTCGGGCGGGAGGTCCACACGAGCAGTACTTC.